What follows describes a single T cell receptor (beta chain). CDR1 and CDR2 (germline): SGHTA, FQGNSA. The germline V and J ends were trimmed by 4 bases and 4 bases, with 8 bases remaining between them. This CDR3 is 13 amino acids long. This sample was taken from a study of blood T cell repertoires in COVID-19. Turning to the study itself: Italy, Spain and the United States were the sources of the convalescent and acute COVID-19 samples. T cells, B-cell-depleted T cells, or PBMCs supplied cDNA or gDNA.

In the study's own analysis: Using reference gene primer amplification, nucleated cell counts were estimated. Clones were read by immunoSEQ multiplex PCR, and TCRdb kept only the in-frame ones, dropping some. V and J calls and clone size come straight from that table; D and trimming were deduced from the DNA. Here the sample spans 70,000 or so clones, roughly 80% being singletons. The rearrangement uses TRBV7-2 and TRBJ1-5; no definite D call. The specimen was peripheral blood. The TCR originated in a human donor in a cohort sampled during active COVID-19. Here the CDR3 reads CASSYTKNQPQHF. The CDR3 nucleotides read TGTGCCAGCAGCTACACCAAGAATCAGCCCCAGCATTTT.